The 8 T cell receptor beta chains presented below share a single source sample, sequenced in a study of blood T cell repertoires in COVID-19. Repertoires were generated with immunoSEQ multiplex PCR, while TCRdb's copy carries only in-frame clones and drops some. In the table there are 45,000 to 65,000 clones, 88% of which are singletons. The sample comprised peripheral blood. The source of these receptors is a human donor in a cohort sampled during active COVID-19.

The chain joins TRBV5-1 to TRBJ1-2; tentative D call: TRBD1 (6 bases). This CDR3 has 14 residues. The germline V gene has CDR1 SGHRS and CDR2 YFSETQ. With 3 bases removed from V and 3 bases from J, the gap between germline ends came to 12 bases. CDR3 residues: CASSSREGDYGYTF. The CDR3 DNA reads TGCGCCAGCAGCTCCCGGGAGGGGGACTATGGCTACACCTTC.

This clone came up a few times. The chain recombines TRBV6-2 or TRBV6-3 with TRBJ2-7; weak D call: TRBD2 (5 bases). Trimming removed 0 bases at V and 1 base at J, with 16 bases between. The CDR3 loop spans 17 amino acids. The germline V gene encodes CDR1 MNHEY and CDR2 SVGEGT. The CDR3 DNA reads TGTGCCAGCAGTTACTCGAGTACGAGGGTTTTTTCCTACGAGCAGTACTTC. Translation: CASSYSSTRVFSYEQYF.

This clone was picked up a small number of times. The chain has TRBV6-5 and TRBJ1-2, with 9 bases aligning to TRBD1. J lost 5 bases, V lost 6 bases, and 4 bases had no gene match. Germline V gene sequence: CDR1 MNHEY, CDR2 SVGAGI. This CDR3 is built from 13 residues. This CDR3 reads CASSPGTGYGYTF. Here the CDR3 DNA reads TGTGCCAGCAGCCCCGGGACAGGGTATGGCTACACCTTC.

V usage is TRBV5-1 and J usage is TRBJ2-5; 15 positions agree with TRBD2. Trimming took 4 bases from V and 5 from J; bases not matched to a gene: 6. The CDR3 totals 16 residues. Germline CDR1 is SGHRS and CDR2 is YFSETQ. The CDR3 sequence is CASSAGLAGGLETQYF. In DNA, the CDR3 is TGCGCCAGCAGCGCGGGACTAGCGGGGGGATTGGAGACCCAGTACTTC.

The V gene is TRBV19, the J gene TRBJ2-6; D perhaps matches TRBD1 (6 bases). V lost 4 bases and J 2 bases, leaving 12 bases between the germline ends. The germline gives CDR1 LNHDA, CDR2 SQIVND (reference sequence). The CDR3 length is 16 residues. CDR3 loop: CASSRLQGAGANVLTF. The DNA of the CDR3 is TGTGCCAGTAGTAGGCTACAGGGAGCTGGGGCCAACGTCCTGACTTTC.

The chain is built from TRBV7-2 and TRBJ2-3, with a possible D match to TRBD2 (5 bases). The CDR3 runs to 15 residues. Germline V gene sequence: CDR1 SGHTA, CDR2 FQGNSA. V was trimmed by 6 bases and J by 3 bases, leaving 16 bases between them. DNA for the CDR3: TGTGCCAGCAGACAACCCGGGGTTGTGACAGATACGCAGTATTTT. Its translation: CASRQPGVVTDTQYF.

V is TRBV10-1 and J is TRBJ1-6; 8 bases agree with TRBD1. J was trimmed by 7 bases and V by 5 bases; bases with no gene match: 4. CDR1 is WNHNN, CDR2 SYGVQD, per germline (reference sequence). The CDR3 sequence is 14 residues long. In nucleotides, the CDR3 is TGCGCCAGCAGTCCTACAGGGGGAAATTCACCCCTCCACTTT. Its protein product is CASSPTGGNSPLHF.

The chain combines TRBV19 with TRBJ1-1, with D possibly being TRBD1 (5 bases). V lost 4 bases, J lost 5 bases, and 8 bases lay in between. The CDR3 spans 12 residues. The germline gives CDR1 LNHDA, CDR2 SQIVND (reference sequence). CDR3 nucleotides: TGTGCCAGTAGTACTGGGGCTACTGAAGCTTTCTTT. Its translation: CASSTGATEAFF.